Reported below is one TCR beta chain. Germline assignment: CDR1 LGHDT and CDR2 YNNKEL (reference sequence). The germline V and J ends were trimmed by 0 bases and 6 bases, with 12 bases remaining between them. The CDR3 loop spans 15 amino acids. This specimen comes from a study of blood T cell repertoires in COVID-19. Whole-study context: Samples of COVID-19 (acute and convalescent) were obtained from the United States, Italy and Spain. PBMCs, B-cell-depleted T cells, or T cells were the source of the cDNA or gDNA that made up the material.

In the original processing: Scientists estimated how many nucleated cells there were by amplifying reference gene primers. Clones were read by immunoSEQ multiplex PCR, and TCRdb kept only the in-frame ones, dropping some. V, J and clone size were drawn from that table, and D and trimming were deduced from the DNA. This table holds some 260,000 clones, approximately 88% found once. The sequencing sample was made of peripheral blood. The clonotype comes from a woman aged 30 to 39 with acute or convalescent COVID-19. This rearrangement joins TRBV3-1 (or the pseudogene TRBV3-2) to TRBJ1-5; D ambiguous. CDR3 residues: CASSQDGGKSQPQHF. CDR3 DNA: TGTGCCAGCAGCCAAGATGGCGGAAAATCTCAGCCCCAGCATTTT.